A single sample gave rise to the 19 T cell receptor beta chains below, sequenced in a study of blood T cell repertoires in COVID-19. The data were produced by immunoSEQ multiplex PCR, yet TCRdb's version contains in-frame clones alone and is incomplete. Among 200,000 to 250,000 clones, 83% were seen once, and the ten largest hold roughly 5%. Sample: PBMCs or T cells enriched from blood (not recorded which). These receptors were obtained from a woman aged 50 to 60 who had been exposed to COVID-19.

This CDR3 reads CASSQQGEAFF. The CDR3 DNA sequence: TGTGCCAGCAGTCAACAGGGGGAGGCTTTCTTT. The chain couples TRBV6-5 to TRBJ1-1, with TRBD1 identical over 8 bases. The CDR3 extends over 11 amino acids. The germline V gene has CDR1 MNHEY and CDR2 SVGAGI. V gave up 5 bases and J gave up 11 bases; unmatched junction bases: 4.

This clone showed up just a few times. The V call is TRBV29-1, the J call TRBJ1-4; D unclear. V lost 4 bases and J lost 5, with 17 bases in between. Germline CDR1 SQVTM, CDR2 ANQGSEA. The CDR3 has 15 amino acids. The CDR3 DNA is TGCAGCGTTGGGGTTACGGGGAAAGGAAATGAAAAACTGTTTTTT. It is translated as CSVGVTGKGNEKLFF. The full variable domain, with the rest looked up from reference TRBV29-1 and TRBJ1-4, is SAVISQKPSRDICQRGTSLTIQCQVDSQVTMMFWYRQQPGQSLTLIATANQGSEATYESGFVIDKFPISRPNLTFSTLTVSNMSPEDSSIYLCSVGVTGKGNEKLFFGSGTQLSVL.

The rearrangement uses TRBV5-6 and TRBJ1-3, with D hard to call. This CDR3 contains 13 residues. V dropped 0 bases and J dropped 7 bases, with 8 bases sitting between them. Germline loops: CDR1 SGHDT, CDR2 YYEEEE. The CDR3 here is CASSLGQRNTIYF. The CDR3 DNA follows: TGTGCCAGCAGCTTGGGACAACGGAACACCATATATTTT.

The J gene is TRBJ1-1, the V gene TRBV5-1; the D gene is possibly TRBD1 (6 bases). Germline CDR1 reads SGHRS; CDR2 reads YFSETQ. This CDR3 is 14 amino acids long. V lost 4 bases, J lost 0 bases, and 10 bases lay in between. The CDR3, as DNA: TGCGCCAGCAGCGGGGGCGCCTTGAACACTGAAGCTTTCTTT. Amino acids: CASSGGALNTEAFF.

The chain uses TRBV7-2 and TRBJ2-3; 12 bases are a match to TRBD2. V was pared by 2 bases and J by 5 bases, with 8 bases of the junction left unmatched. Germline V gene lookup returns CDR1 SGHTA and CDR2 FQGNSA. The CDR3 is 17 residues long. The CDR3 spells CASSLHLAGGPLDTQYF. In DNA, the CDR3 is TGTGCCAGCAGCTTACACCTAGCGGGGGGGCCATTAGATACGCAGTATTTT. Complete variable domain (other parts from reference TRBV7-2 and TRBJ2-3): GAGVSQSPSNKVTEKGKDVELRCDPISGHTALYWYRQSLGQGLEFLIYFQGNSAPDKSGLPSDRFSAERTGGSVSTLTIQRTQQEDSAVYLCASSLHLAGGPLDTQYFGPGTRLTVL.

This rearrangement joins TRBV2 to TRBJ2-6, with 8 bases fitting TRBD1. This CDR3 is built from 16 residues. Trimming cost V 9 bases and J 1 base; bases outside gene matches: 8. CDR1 and CDR2 (germline): SNHLY, FYNNEI. The CDR3, as DNA: TGTGCCAGAGCGGACAGGGTGGGTTCTGGGGCCAACGTCCTGACTTTC. It translates to CARADRVGSGANVLTF.

The V call is TRBV11-1, the J call TRBJ2-1; D perhaps matches TRBD1 (6 bases). The CDR3 contains 14 residues. The V gene lost 5 bases and the J gene lost 14 bases, with 22 bases spanning the gap. Germline V gives CDR1 SGHAT, CDR2 FQDESV (reference sequence). The CDR3 DNA reads TGTGCCAGCAGCCCGGCGGGTGACAGGTTGGGGAAGTTCTTC. Its protein is CASSPAGDRLGKFF. Variable domain in full (rest from reference TRBV11-1 and TRBJ2-1): EAEVAQSPRYKITEKSQAVAFWCDPISGHATLYWYRQILGQGPELLVQFQDESVVDDSQLPKDRFSAERLKGVDSTLKIQPAELGDSAMYLCASSPAGDRLGKFFGPGTRLTVL.

This clone was found once. This rearrangement joins TRBV7-9 to TRBJ2-5; D perhaps matches TRBD1 (6 bases). Trimming took off 7 bases at V and 2 bases at J, with 17 bases between the two ends. This CDR3 has 15 amino acids. The germline V gene has CDR1 SEHNR and CDR2 FQNEAQ (reference sequence). Here the CDR3 DNA reads TGTGCCAGCACCCAACAGGGTGGCCTTCAAGAGACCCAGTACTTC. It translates to CASTQQGGLQETQYF.

The rearrangement joins TRBV6-5 to TRBJ2-1; D not resolved. There are 13 residues in the CDR3. V lost 10 bases, J lost 2 bases, and 12 bases lay in between. The germline V gene has CDR1 MNHEY and CDR2 SVGAGI. CDR3 DNA: TGTGCCACATCGCCAGTACCCTACAATGAGCAGTTCTTC. Translating it yields CATSPVPYNEQFF.

The genes are TRBV3-1 (or the pseudogene TRBV3-2) and TRBJ2-3; possibly TRBD1 for D (5 bases). The length of the CDR3 is 13 residues. Germline V CDR1 and CDR2: LGHDT, YNNKEL (reference sequence). V was cut by 4 bases and J by 8 bases, with 13 bases left in between. The CDR3, as DNA: TGTGCCAGCAGCCTCGGAACAGGTACTACGCAGTATTTT. This codes for CASSLGTGTTQYF.

This clone was counted only a few times. The V call is TRBV4-3, the J call TRBJ1-6; weak D call: TRBD1 (5 bases). This CDR3 has 17 residues. Germline V gene sequence: CDR1 LGHNA, CDR2 YSLEER. V was pared by 0 bases and J by 5 bases, with 14 bases between. CDR3 bases: TGCGCCAGCAGCCAAGATATCGGGGGGTCCAATAATTCACCCCTCCACTTT. Protein: CASSQDIGGSNNSPLHF.

The V and J genes are TRBV25-1 and TRBJ1-2, with D unresolved. CDR1 is MGHDK, CDR2 SYGVNS, per germline. With 2 bases removed from V and 9 bases from J, the gap between germline ends came to 7 bases. The CDR3 consists of 11 residues. This chain's CDR3 is CASSENSRYTF. The DNA of the CDR3 is TGTGCCAGCAGTGAAAATAGCCGCTACACCTTC.

The chain joins TRBV6-1 to TRBJ1-1; D not certain. V lost 2 bases, J lost 0 bases, and 4 bases lay in between. The germline V gene encodes CDR1 MNHNS and CDR2 SASEGT. This CDR3 spans 13 amino acids. The CDR3 DNA sequence: TGTGCCAGCAGTGAACAGTTGAACACTGAAGCTTTCTTT. This translates into CASSEQLNTEAFF.

This chain connects TRBV10-2 to TRBJ1-1; no firm D call. Germline values: CDR1 WSHSY, CDR2 SAAADI. CDR3 size: 13 residues. The V gene lost 4 bases and the J gene lost 8 bases, with 14 bases spanning the gap. CDR3: CASSGEGAREAFF. The CDR3 DNA reads as TGCGCCAGCAGTGGGGAGGGAGCGCGGGAAGCTTTCTTT.

This clone was picked up one time. The chain combines TRBV2 with TRBJ1-5, with D possibly matching TRBD1 (5 bases). Germline-derived CDR1 and CDR2 are SNHLY and FYNNEI. V was trimmed by 9 bases and J by 4 bases, leaving 13 bases between them. The CDR3 loop spans 13 amino acids. This CDR3 reads CASKLQVNQPQHF. The CDR3 DNA reads as TGTGCCAGTAAATTACAGGTGAATCAGCCCCAGCATTTT.

This clone was observed a few times. V and J are TRBV15 and TRBJ1-6, with TRBD1 matching over 12 bases. The V and J ends lost 5 bases and 9 bases, in that order; junction bases with no gene match: 5. Germline lookup yields CDR1 LNHNV and CDR2 YYDKDF (reference sequence). The CDR3 is made up of 15 amino acids. Written as DNA, the CDR3 is TGTGCCACCAGCGAGGGACAGGGGGCGCCTTCACCCCTCCACTTT. It specifies CATSEGQGAPSPLHF.

This chain links TRBV10-3 with TRBJ1-3; TRBD1 matches at 10 bases. CDR3 size: 15 residues. Trimming at V came to 7 bases and at J to 1 base, leaving 4 bases not matched to a gene. The germline CDR1 and CDR2 sequences are ENHRY and SYGVKD. The CDR3 is CAITRGQGSGNTIYF. As DNA, the CDR3 is TGTGCCATCACTCGGGGACAGGGGTCTGGAAACACCATATATTTT.

This chain links TRBV15 with TRBJ2-3; 10 positions agree with TRBD2. With 0 bases clipped from V and 0 bases from J, the junction kept 9 bases outside the gene matches. The germline V gene has CDR1 LNHNV and CDR2 YYDKDF (reference sequence). CDR3 length equals 19 residues. In DNA form, the CDR3 reads TGTGCCACCAGCAGAGATCGCCGCAGTAGCGGGGGGAGCACAGATACGCAGTATTTT. Protein sequence: CATSRDRRSSGGSTDTQYF.

The chain is built from TRBV6-4 and TRBJ1-1; D uncertain. The CDR3 consists of 13 residues. V was clipped by 3 bases and J by 8 bases, with 13 bases between them. Germline assignment: CDR1 MRHNA and CDR2 SNTAGT. For the CDR3, the DNA is TGTGCCAGCAGTGATCGGGAGAGAGGGGAAGCTTTCTTT. Amino acids: CASSDRERGEAFF.